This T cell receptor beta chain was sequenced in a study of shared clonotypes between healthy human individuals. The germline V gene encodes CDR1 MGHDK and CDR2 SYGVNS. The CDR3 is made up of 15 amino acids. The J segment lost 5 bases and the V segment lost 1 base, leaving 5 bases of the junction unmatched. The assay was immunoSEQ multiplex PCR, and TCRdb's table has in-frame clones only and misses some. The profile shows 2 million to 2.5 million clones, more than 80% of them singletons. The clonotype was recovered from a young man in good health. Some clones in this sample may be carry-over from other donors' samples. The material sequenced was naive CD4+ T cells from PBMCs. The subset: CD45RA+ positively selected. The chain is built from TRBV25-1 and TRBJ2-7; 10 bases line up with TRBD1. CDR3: CASSELGQGSHEQYF. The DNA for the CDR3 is TGTGCCAGCAGTGAATTGGGACAGGGGAGTCACGAGCAGTACTTC.